The 15 T cell receptor beta chains reported below all come from one sample, sequenced in a study of cytomegalovirus exposure and HLA in healthy donors. Vbeta (60) and Jbeta (13) primers were used in the PCR. The data were produced by immunoSEQ multiplex PCR, yet TCRdb's version contains in-frame clones alone and is incomplete. Of 150,000 to 200,000 clones listed, approximately 79% are singletons. The material sequenced was PBMCs. Receptor source: a woman in her 50s in good health and CMV-seropositive.

The V call is TRBV11-2, the J call TRBJ2-1; maybe TRBD2 (6 bases). Trimming removed 5 bases at V and 4 bases at J, with 21 bases between. Germline loops: CDR1 SGHAT, CDR2 FQNNGV. This CDR3 spans 17 amino acids. The CDR3 DNA reads TGTGCCAGCAGCCAAAGGGGAGCCGGGGGATCTTACAATGAGCAGTTCTTC. It is translated as CASSQRGAGGSYNEQFF.

The chain uses TRBV4-1 and TRBJ2-7; D call uncertain. The ends were cut back, 1 base at V and 3 bases at J, with 16 bases in the middle. CDR1 MGHRA and CDR2 YSYEKL come from the germline V gene. The CDR3 sequence is 16 residues long. CDR3 sequence: CASSQVLGQLFYEQYF. The CDR3 nucleotides read TGCGCCAGCAGCCAAGTTCTTGGGCAGCTGTTCTACGAGCAGTACTTC.

This clone was counted a single time. CDR3: CSVPSIGHRTDTQYF. CDR3 coding DNA: TGCAGCGTGCCCTCTATTGGACACCGCACAGATACGCAGTATTTT. V usage is TRBV29-1 and J usage is TRBJ2-3, with a tentative D call TRBD1 (5 bases). This CDR3 spans 15 amino acids. Looked up from germline, CDR1 is SQVTM and CDR2 is ANQGSEA. The V end lost 6 bases, the J end lost 1 base, and 17 bases lay between the germline ends.

The chain joins TRBV19 to TRBJ1-5; D perhaps matches TRBD1 (5 bases). The germline V and J ends were trimmed by 1 base and 2 bases, with 9 bases remaining between them. The CDR3 length is 15 residues. CDR1 and CDR2 from the germline V gene are LNHDA and SQIVND (reference sequence). Written as DNA, the CDR3 is TGTGCCAGTAGTATAGGGACACGGGGCAATCAGCCCCAGCATTTT. Translating it yields CASSIGTRGNQPQHF.

In this sample, this clone turned up once. The rearrangement joins TRBV28 to TRBJ2-7, with TRBD1 as a possible D gene (6 bases). This CDR3 is built from 15 residues. Germline-derived CDR1 and CDR2 are MDHEN and SYDVKM. The ends were cut back, 4 bases at V and 5 bases at J, with 18 bases in the middle. The CDR3 is CASSSPDRRRHEQYF. Written as DNA, the CDR3 is TGTGCCAGCAGTTCGCCGGACAGAAGGCGCCACGAGCAGTACTTC.

The chain employs TRBV6-1 and TRBJ2-5; 11 bases map to TRBD1. The tail of the sequence fits TRBJ2-7 better, so the J call may be wrong. This CDR3 contains 13 residues. Germline loops: CDR1 MNHNS, CDR2 SASEGT. CDR3 protein: CASSLDRGREQYF. In DNA form, the CDR3 reads TGTGCCAGCAGTTTGGACAGGGGGCGCGAGCAGTACTTC.

The rearrangement links TRBV5-6 to TRBJ1-1; D uncertain. V was pared by 0 bases and J by 4 bases, with 10 bases between. Germline-derived CDR1 and CDR2 are SGHDT and YYEEEE. The CDR3 is 14 amino acids. DNA of the CDR3: TGTGCCAGCAGCTTGGGGAGGCTGGGCACTGAAGCTTTCTTT. Amino acids: CASSLGRLGTEAFF.

This clone was counted once. The chain combines TRBV2 with TRBJ2-2; D is unresolved. The CDR3 length is 14 residues. V dropped 7 bases and J dropped 6 bases, with 15 bases sitting between them. Germline assignment: CDR1 SNHLY and CDR2 FYNNEI. The CDR3 coding sequence is TGTGCCAGCACCCCGGTAGTTGGAGCCGGGGAGCTGTTTTTT. It codes for CASTPVVGAGELFF.

V gene TRBV19 combines with J gene TRBJ2-7; a possible D gene is TRBD1 (6 bases). V shed 4 bases and J shed 5 bases, with 18 bases lying between them. The CDR3 sequence is 15 residues long. The germline gives CDR1 LNHDA, CDR2 SQIVND (reference sequence). The CDR3 region is CASSTGTRTWDEQYF. The DNA for the CDR3 is TGTGCCAGTAGTACCGGGACAAGGACTTGGGACGAGCAGTACTTC.

The genes are TRBV6-5 and TRBJ2-7; D is possibly TRBD2 (5 bases). This CDR3 comprises 14 residues. Germline loops: CDR1 MNHEY, CDR2 SVGAGI. The V end was cut by 0 bases, the J end by 0 bases, with 6 bases between. CDR3 nucleotide sequence: TGTGCCAGCAGTTACTCACGGGACTCCTACGAGCAGTACTTC. This translates into CASSYSRDSYEQYF.

The chain uses TRBV4-3 and TRBJ1-4; 7 bases line up with TRBD1. Germline trimming cut 1 base from V and 5 bases from J; bases unmatched to any gene: 7. The CDR3 has 16 amino acids. Looked up from germline, CDR1 is LGHNA and CDR2 is YSLEER. CDR3 amino acids: CASSQARDRGNEKLFF. The CDR3 DNA follows: TGCGCCAGCAGCCAAGCGCGGGACAGAGGAAATGAAAAACTGTTTTTT.

The chain is built from TRBV5-1 and TRBJ2-2; 11 bases match TRBD2. The CDR3 runs 16 residues. CDR1 is SGHRS, CDR2 YFSETQ, per germline. The ends lost 4 bases at V and 2 bases at J; junction bases unmatched: 4. CDR3 sequence reads: CASSPLAGGNTGELFF. The DNA of the CDR3 is TGCGCCAGCAGCCCTCTAGCGGGAGGCAACACCGGGGAGCTGTTTTTT.

The chain recombines TRBV16 with TRBJ2-7; a weak D match, TRBD2 (5 bases). This CDR3 region has 14 residues. Germline V gene lookup returns CDR1 KGHSY and CDR2 FQNENV. V was pared by 4 bases and J by 5 bases, with 15 bases between. The CDR3 sequence: CASSLTLGENEQYF. CDR3 DNA: TGTGCCAGCAGCCTGACGCTTGGGGAGAACGAGCAGTACTTC.

V is TRBV18 and J is TRBJ2-5, with TRBD1 matching over 7 bases. This CDR3 comprises 15 residues. Per the germline V gene, CDR1 is KGHSH and CDR2 is LQKENI. Germline trimming cut 3 bases from V and 1 base from J; bases unmatched to any gene: 5. CDR3 residues: CASSPTGTAQETQYF. CDR3 sequence (DNA): TGTGCCAGCTCACCTACAGGGACAGCCCAAGAGACCCAGTACTTC.

CDR3 sequence reads: CASSELRTSGGTDTQYF. The CDR3 DNA reads TGTGCCAGCAGTGAACTGCGGACTAGCGGGGGCACAGATACGCAGTATTTT. The V gene is TRBV2, the J gene TRBJ2-3; 12 nucleotides agree with TRBD2. V was clipped by 2 bases and J by 1 base; unmatched bases: 4. The germline CDR1 and CDR2 sequences are SNHLY and FYNNEI. The CDR3 loop spans 17 amino acids.